This passage covers 2 T cell receptor beta chains from one sample sequenced in a study of cytomegalovirus exposure and HLA in healthy donors. The PCR was carried out with 60 Vbeta primers and 13 Jbeta primers. The repertoire was sequenced with immunoSEQ multiplex PCR; TCRdb's copy has only in-frame clones and lacks some. The sample shows around 270,000 clones, 80% of them seen only once. Sequencing was performed on PBMCs. These receptors were taken from a girl aged 2 to 9 in good health and CMV-seronegative.

The chain couples TRBV7-9 to TRBJ1-1, with D hard to call. V lost 5 bases, J lost 1 base, and 8 bases lay in between. The CDR3 totals 13 residues. Germline CDR1 is SEHNR and CDR2 is FQNEAQ (reference sequence). CDR3 DNA sequence: TGTGCCAGCAGCCCCCAGTGGAACACTGAAGCTTTCTTT. Protein sequence: CASSPQWNTEAFF.

Only one count was recorded for this clone. The chain links TRBV27 to TRBJ2-7; D call uncertain. This CDR3 is 14 amino acids long. The germline V and J ends were trimmed by 8 bases and 2 bases, with 16 bases remaining between them. Germline CDR1 is MNHEY and CDR2 is SMNVEV (reference sequence). The CDR3 nucleotides read TGTGCCAGCGTTGGTGGGCTCAACCCCTACGAGCAGTACTTC. Its translation is CASVGGLNPYEQYF.